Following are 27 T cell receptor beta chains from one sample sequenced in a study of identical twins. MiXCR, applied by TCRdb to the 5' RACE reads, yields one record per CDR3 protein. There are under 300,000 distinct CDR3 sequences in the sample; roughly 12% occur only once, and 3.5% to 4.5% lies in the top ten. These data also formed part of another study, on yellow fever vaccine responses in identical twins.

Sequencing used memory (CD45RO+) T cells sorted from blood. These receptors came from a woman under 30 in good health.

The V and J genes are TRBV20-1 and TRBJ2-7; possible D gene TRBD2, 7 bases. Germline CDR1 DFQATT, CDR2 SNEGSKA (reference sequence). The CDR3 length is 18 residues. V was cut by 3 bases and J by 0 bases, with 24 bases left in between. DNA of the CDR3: TGCAGTGCTAGTTATGCGGGGGCTACCACCCGGGTCTCCTACGAGCAGTACTTC. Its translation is CSASYAGATTRVSYEQYF.

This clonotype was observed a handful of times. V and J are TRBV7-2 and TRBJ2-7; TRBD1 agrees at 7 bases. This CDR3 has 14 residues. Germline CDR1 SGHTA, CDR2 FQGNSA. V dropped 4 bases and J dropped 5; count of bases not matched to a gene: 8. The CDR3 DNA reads TGTGCCAGCAGCTCCGGTGACAGGGAGCACGAGCAGTACTTC. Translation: CASSSGDREHEQYF.

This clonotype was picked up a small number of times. In nucleotides, the CDR3 is TGTGCCAGCAGTTACTCGGGGACTAGCGGCTACGAGCAGTACTTC. It codes for CASSYSGTSGYEQYF. The V and J genes are TRBV6-2 or TRBV6-3 and TRBJ2-7; TRBD2 agrees at 11 bases. The CDR3 is 15 amino acids. V dropped 0 bases and J dropped 3; count of bases not matched to a gene: 1. Germline CDR1 reads MNHEY; CDR2 reads SVGEGT.

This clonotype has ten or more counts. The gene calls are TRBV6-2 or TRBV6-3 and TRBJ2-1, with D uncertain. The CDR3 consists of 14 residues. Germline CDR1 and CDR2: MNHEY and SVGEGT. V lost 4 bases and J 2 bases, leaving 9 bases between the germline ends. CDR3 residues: CASSWEGTYNEQFF. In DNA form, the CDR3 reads TGTGCCAGCAGTTGGGAAGGGACCTACAATGAGCAGTTCTTC.

The CDR3 DNA sequence: TGTGCCACCCTCGAGGGGAACTCGAGGGGTGATACGCAGTATTTT. This encodes CATLEGNSRGDTQYF. The chain carries TRBV3-1 and TRBJ2-3; the D call may be TRBD1 or TRBD2 (5 bases each). V was shortened by 10 bases and J by 6 bases, with 23 bases between the two germline ends. The germline V gene encodes CDR1 LGHDT and CDR2 YNNKEL (reference sequence). The CDR3 loop spans 15 amino acids.

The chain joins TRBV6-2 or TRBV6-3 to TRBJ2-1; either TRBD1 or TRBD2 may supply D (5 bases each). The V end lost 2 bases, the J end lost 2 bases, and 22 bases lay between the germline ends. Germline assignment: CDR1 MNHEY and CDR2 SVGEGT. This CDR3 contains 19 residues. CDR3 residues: CASSYPGTGSRNAYNEQFF. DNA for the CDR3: TGTGCCAGCAGTTACCCCGGGACCGGGTCCCGGAATGCCTACAATGAGCAGTTCTTC.

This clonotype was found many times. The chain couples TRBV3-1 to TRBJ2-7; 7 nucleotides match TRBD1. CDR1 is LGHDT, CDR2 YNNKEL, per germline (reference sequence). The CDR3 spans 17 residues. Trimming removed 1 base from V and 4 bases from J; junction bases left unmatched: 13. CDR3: CASSQAGYRGSLYEQYF. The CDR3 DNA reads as TGTGCCAGCAGCCAAGCCGGTTACAGGGGATCACTTTACGAGCAGTACTTC.

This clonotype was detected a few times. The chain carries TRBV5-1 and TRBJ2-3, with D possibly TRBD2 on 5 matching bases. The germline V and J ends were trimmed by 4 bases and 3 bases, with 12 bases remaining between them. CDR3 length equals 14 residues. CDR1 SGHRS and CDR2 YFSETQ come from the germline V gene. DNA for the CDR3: TGCGCCAGCAGCCCTAGAAGCGGAACAGATACGCAGTATTTT. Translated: CASSPRSGTDTQYF.

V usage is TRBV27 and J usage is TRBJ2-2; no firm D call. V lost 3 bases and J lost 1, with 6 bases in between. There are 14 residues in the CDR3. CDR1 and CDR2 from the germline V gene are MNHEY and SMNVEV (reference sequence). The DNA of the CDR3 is TGTGCCAGCAGTTTTGAAGTGAACACCGGGGAGCTGTTTTTT. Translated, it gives CASSFEVNTGELFF.

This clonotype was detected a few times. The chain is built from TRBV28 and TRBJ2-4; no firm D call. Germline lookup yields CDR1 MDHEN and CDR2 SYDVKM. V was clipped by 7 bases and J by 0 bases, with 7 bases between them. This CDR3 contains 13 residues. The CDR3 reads CASTLVAKNIQYF. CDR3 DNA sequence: TGTGCCAGCACCCTCGTAGCCAAAAACATTCAGTACTTC.

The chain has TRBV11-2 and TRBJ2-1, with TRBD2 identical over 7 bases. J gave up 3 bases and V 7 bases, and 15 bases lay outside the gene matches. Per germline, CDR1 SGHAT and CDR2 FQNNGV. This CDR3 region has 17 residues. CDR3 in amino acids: CASNPRTSRKLYNEQFF. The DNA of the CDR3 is TGTGCCAGCAACCCGAGGACTAGTAGGAAACTCTACAATGAGCAGTTCTTC.

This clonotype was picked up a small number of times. The CDR3 nucleotides read TGCGCCAGCAGCCCTTTAACTAGCGGGGGTTCAGATACGCAGTATTTT. Protein product: CASSPLTSGGSDTQYF. The chain joins TRBV5-1 to TRBJ2-3; 11 bases align to TRBD2. Germline CDR1 and CDR2: SGHRS and YFSETQ. J gave up 4 bases and V 4 bases, and 8 bases lay outside the gene matches. There are 16 residues in the CDR3. Full variable domain (missing parts from reference TRBV5-1 and TRBJ2-3): KAGVTQTPRYLIKTRGQQVTLSCSPISGHRSVSWYQQTPGQGLQFLFEYFSETQRNKGNFPGRFSGRQFSNSRSEMNVSTLELGDSALYLCASSPLTSGGSDTQYFGPGTRLTVL.

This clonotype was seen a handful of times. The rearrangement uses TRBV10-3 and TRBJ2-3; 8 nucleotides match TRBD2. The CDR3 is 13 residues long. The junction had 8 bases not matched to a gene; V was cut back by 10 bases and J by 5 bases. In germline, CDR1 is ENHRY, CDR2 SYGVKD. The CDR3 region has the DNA TGTGCCACGAGCGGGGGTTTTGGAGATACGCAGTATTTT. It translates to CATSGGFGDTQYF.

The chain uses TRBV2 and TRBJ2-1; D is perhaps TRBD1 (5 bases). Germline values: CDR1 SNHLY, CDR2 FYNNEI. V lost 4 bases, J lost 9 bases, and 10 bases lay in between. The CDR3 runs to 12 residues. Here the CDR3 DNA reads TGTGCCAGCAGTGCCAGGGTCGGTGAGCAGTTCTTC. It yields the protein CASSARVGEQFF.

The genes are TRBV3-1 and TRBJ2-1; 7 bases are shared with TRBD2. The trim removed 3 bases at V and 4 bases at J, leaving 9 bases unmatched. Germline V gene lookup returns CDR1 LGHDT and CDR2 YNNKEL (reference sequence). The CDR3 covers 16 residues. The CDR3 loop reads CASSHLDRGLYNEQFF. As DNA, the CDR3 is TGTGCCAGCAGCCATCTAGACCGGGGACTATACAATGAGCAGTTCTTC.

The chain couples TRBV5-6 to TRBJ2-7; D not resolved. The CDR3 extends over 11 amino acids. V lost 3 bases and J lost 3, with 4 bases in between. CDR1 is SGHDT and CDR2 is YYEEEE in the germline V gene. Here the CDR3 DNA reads TGTGCCAGCAGCTGGCGCTACGAGCAGTACTTC. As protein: CASSWRYEQYF.

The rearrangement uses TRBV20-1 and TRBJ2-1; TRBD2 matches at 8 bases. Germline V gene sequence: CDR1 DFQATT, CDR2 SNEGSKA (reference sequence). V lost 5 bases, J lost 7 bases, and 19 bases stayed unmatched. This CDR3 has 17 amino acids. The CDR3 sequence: CSAPPGLGGKVGNEQFF. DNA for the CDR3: TGCAGTGCTCCACCGGGACTAGGGGGAAAGGTTGGAAATGAGCAGTTCTTC.

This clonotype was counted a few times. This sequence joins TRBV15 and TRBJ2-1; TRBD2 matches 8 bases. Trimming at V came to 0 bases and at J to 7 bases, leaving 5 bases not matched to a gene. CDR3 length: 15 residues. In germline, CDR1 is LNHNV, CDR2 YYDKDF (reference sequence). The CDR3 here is CATSRDRGGRNEQFF. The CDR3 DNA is TGTGCCACCAGCAGAGACCGGGGGGGCCGGAATGAGCAGTTCTTC.

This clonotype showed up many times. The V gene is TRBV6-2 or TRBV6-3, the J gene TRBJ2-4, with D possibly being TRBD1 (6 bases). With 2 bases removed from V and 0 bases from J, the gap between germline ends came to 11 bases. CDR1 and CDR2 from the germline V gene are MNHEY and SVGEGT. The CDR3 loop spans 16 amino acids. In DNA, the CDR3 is TGTGCCAGCAGTTACCCCGGACAGCTAGCCAAAAACATTCAGTACTTC. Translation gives CASSYPGQLAKNIQYF.

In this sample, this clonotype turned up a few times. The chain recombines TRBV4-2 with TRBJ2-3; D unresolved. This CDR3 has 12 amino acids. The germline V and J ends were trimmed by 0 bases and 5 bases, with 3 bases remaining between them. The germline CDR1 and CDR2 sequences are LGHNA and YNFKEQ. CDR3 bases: TGTGCCAGCAGCCAAGACGGAGATACGCAGTATTTT. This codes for CASSQDGDTQYF.

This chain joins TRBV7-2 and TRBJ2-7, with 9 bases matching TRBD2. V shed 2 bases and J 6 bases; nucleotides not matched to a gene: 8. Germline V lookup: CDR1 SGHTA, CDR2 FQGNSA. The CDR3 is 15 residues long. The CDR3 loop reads CASSLKNSGSVEQYF. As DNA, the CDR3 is TGTGCCAGCAGCTTAAAAAATAGCGGGAGCGTCGAGCAGTACTTC.

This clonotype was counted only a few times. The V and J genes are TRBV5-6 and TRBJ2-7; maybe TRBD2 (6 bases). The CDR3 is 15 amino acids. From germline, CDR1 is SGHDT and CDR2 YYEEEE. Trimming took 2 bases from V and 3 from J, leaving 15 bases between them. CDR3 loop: CASSFWTKIHYEQYF. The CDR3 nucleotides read TGTGCCAGCAGCTTCTGGACTAAAATTCACTACGAGCAGTACTTC.

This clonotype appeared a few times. CDR3 protein: CASSLAPTDTKVSEQYF. CDR3 coding DNA: TGTGCCAGCAGCTTAGCCCCTACGGATACGAAAGTTTCGGAGCAGTACTTC. The chain joins TRBV7-6 to TRBJ2-7, with D uncertain. The V gene's germline CDR1 is SGHVS and CDR2 FNYEAQ. The CDR3 is made up of 17 amino acids. Deletions cut 0 bases from V and 7 bases from J, with 22 bases between.

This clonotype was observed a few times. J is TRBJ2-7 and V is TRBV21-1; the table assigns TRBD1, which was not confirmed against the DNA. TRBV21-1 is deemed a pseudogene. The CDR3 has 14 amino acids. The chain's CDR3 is CASSRERDSYEQYF. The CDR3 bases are TGTGCCAGCAGCAGAGAGCGGGACAGCTACGAGCAGTACTTC.

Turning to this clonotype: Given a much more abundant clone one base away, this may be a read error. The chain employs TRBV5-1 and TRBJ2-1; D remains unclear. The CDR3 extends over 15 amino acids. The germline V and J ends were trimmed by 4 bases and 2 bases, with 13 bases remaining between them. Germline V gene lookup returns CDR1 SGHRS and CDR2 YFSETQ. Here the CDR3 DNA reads TGCGCCAGCAGCCCGCTAGAGCGACCCTACAATGAGCAGTTCTTC. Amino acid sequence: CASSPLERPYNEQFF.

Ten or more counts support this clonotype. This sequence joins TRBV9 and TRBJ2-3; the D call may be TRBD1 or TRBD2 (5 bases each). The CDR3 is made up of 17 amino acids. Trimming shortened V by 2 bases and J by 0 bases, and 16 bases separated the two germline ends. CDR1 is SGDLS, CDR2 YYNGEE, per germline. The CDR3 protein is CASSVPGTALSTDTQYF. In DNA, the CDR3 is TGTGCCAGCAGCGTCCCCGGGACCGCACTTAGCACAGATACGCAGTATTTT.

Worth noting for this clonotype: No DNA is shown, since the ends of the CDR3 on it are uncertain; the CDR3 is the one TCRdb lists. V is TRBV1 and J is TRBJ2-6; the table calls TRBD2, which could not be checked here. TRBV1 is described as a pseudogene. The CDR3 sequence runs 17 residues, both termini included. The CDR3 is CRASGSFVGSGANVLTF.